The 22 T cell receptor beta chains below come from one sample, sequenced in a study of sequential checkpoint blockade in melanoma. Data came from immunoSEQ multiplex PCR; TCRdb stores just in-frame clones and leaves some out. Among about 28,000 clones listed, 65% to 85% were seen once. As for treatment: randomized to nivolumab then ipilimumab (arm A) or the reverse (arm B). Specimen: CD8+ T cells sorted from blood (inferred from file names), collected from a patient given nivolumab and ipilimumab in sequence. These receptors originate from a human donor with melanoma.

The gene calls are TRBV2 and TRBJ1-5, with D tentatively TRBD1 (6 bases). Trimming pared 4 bases from V and 4 bases from J, leaving 11 bases between. The CDR3 extends over 14 amino acids. Germline V gene sequence: CDR1 SNHLY, CDR2 FYNNEI. For the CDR3, the DNA is TGTGCCAGCAGTGGGACAGCAGTAAATCAGCCCCAGCATTTT. It codes for CASSGTAVNQPQHF.

The rearrangement links TRBV9 to TRBJ1-6; a possible D gene is TRBD1 (5 bases). The CDR3 length is 13 residues. The V gene lost 2 bases and the J gene lost 5 bases, with 5 bases spanning the gap. CDR1 SGDLS and CDR2 YYNGEE come from the germline V gene. CDR3 DNA sequence: TGTGCCAGCAGCGTCAGGGATAATTCACCCCTCCACTTT. Translating it yields CASSVRDNSPLHF.

The gene calls are TRBV10-1 and TRBJ2-5; TRBD2 matches 10 bases. The junction had 9 bases not matched to a gene; V was cut back by 3 bases and J by 5 bases. The CDR3 totals 16 residues. Germline-derived CDR1 and CDR2 are WNHNN and SYGVQD (reference sequence). In DNA, the CDR3 is TGCGCCAGCAGTGAAAGGGGGCTAGCGGGAGTGGAGACCCAGTACTTC. Amino acid sequence: CASSERGLAGVETQYF.

The rearrangement uses TRBV7-2 and TRBJ2-5; D is perhaps TRBD1 (6 bases). V dropped 4 bases and J dropped 5 bases, with 17 bases sitting between them. This CDR3 is 15 amino acids long. Germline V gene data show CDR1 as SGHTA and CDR2 as FQGNSA. The CDR3 bases are TGTGCCAGCAGCTCGACCCCTAGTGGACAGGAGACCCAGTACTTC. This gives the protein CASSSTPSGQETQYF.

This rearrangement joins TRBV27 to TRBJ2-1; 7 bases fit TRBD2. The CDR3 runs to 13 residues. Germline trimming cut 5 bases from V and 12 bases from J; bases unmatched to any gene: 10. CDR1 and CDR2 (germline): MNHEY, SMNVEV (reference sequence). The DNA for the CDR3 is TGTGCCAGCAGTCCGGGCCCCCCGGGGGGGCAGTTCTTC. It yields the protein CASSPGPPGGQFF.

J is TRBJ2-3 and V is TRBV9, with D perhaps TRBD1 (5 bases). The CDR3 consists of 14 residues. The V gene's germline CDR1 is SGDLS and CDR2 YYNGEE. Deletions cut 0 bases from V and 2 bases from J, with 7 bases between. The CDR3 reads CASSVGGTTDTQYF. CDR3 sequence (DNA): TGTGCCAGCAGCGTAGGGGGCACCACAGATACGCAGTATTTT. Supplemented by reference TRBV9 and TRBJ2-3, the full variable domain reads DSGVTQTPKHLITATGQRVTLRCSPRSGDLSVYWYQQSLDQGLQFLIQYYNGEERAKGNILERFSAQQFPDLHSELNLSSLELGDSALYFCASSVGGTTDTQYFGPGTRLTVL.

The CDR3 loop is CASETSGSYEQYF. CDR3 coding DNA: TGTGCCAGCGAAACTAGCGGGTCCTACGAGCAGTACTTC. V and J are TRBV2 and TRBJ2-7; 9 nucleotides line up with TRBD2. Germline V gene data show CDR1 as SNHLY and CDR2 as FYNNEI. V was pared by 8 bases and J by 1 base, with 3 bases of the junction left unmatched. This CDR3 has 13 residues.

This clone showed up just a few times. The V call is TRBV18, the J call TRBJ1-3; 7 positions match TRBD1. Per the germline V gene, CDR1 is KGHSH and CDR2 is LQKENI. The CDR3 runs to 14 residues. The CDR3 here is CGSGTANSGNTIYF. The DNA for the CDR3 is TGTGGCTCCGGGACAGCCAACTCTGGAAACACCATATATTTT.

This clone was counted a few times. The V gene is TRBV7-9, the J gene TRBJ1-4, with D possibly matching TRBD1 (5 bases). Germline V gene lookup returns CDR1 SEHNR and CDR2 FQNEAQ (reference sequence). The CDR3 is made up of 16 amino acids. Trimming pared 1 base from V and 12 bases from J, leaving 21 bases between. Here the CDR3 DNA reads TGTGCCAGCAGCTTAGTGGGGCCGGCCCGGCGGTTTGAACTGTTTTTT. Translation gives CASSLVGPARRFELFF.

The rearrangement links TRBV29-1 to TRBJ2-1; possible D gene TRBD1, 6 bases. Trimming took 7 bases from V and 9 from J, leaving 19 bases between them. CDR3 length: 13 amino acids. The germline V gene has CDR1 SQVTM and CDR2 ANQGSEA. CDR3 coding DNA: TGCAGCGGCCAGAACGGCAGGGGCACTGAGCAGTTCTTC. Its translation is CSGQNGRGTEQFF.

J is TRBJ1-2 and V is TRBV27; 7 bases are a match to TRBD1. V lost 10 bases, J lost 4 bases, and 12 bases stayed unmatched. The CDR3 contains 14 residues. Looked up from germline, CDR1 is MNHEY and CDR2 is SMNVEV (reference sequence). Here the CDR3 reads CATRGTSVGYGYTF. The DNA for the CDR3 is TGTGCCACCAGGGGGACATCAGTGGGCTATGGCTACACCTTC.

As DNA, the CDR3 is TGTGCCAGCAGTCCTCCGCCAGGCGCTAACTATGGCTACACCTTC. It encodes CASSPPPGANYGYTF. The genes are TRBV27 and TRBJ1-2, with D uncertain. The CDR3 is 15 residues long. With 5 bases removed from V and 0 bases from J, the gap between germline ends came to 13 bases. Germline V gene sequence: CDR1 MNHEY, CDR2 SMNVEV (reference sequence).

This rearrangement joins TRBV4-3 to TRBJ2-5, with TRBD1 matching over 7 bases. With V trimmed by 1 base and J by 3 bases, 2 bases remained unmatched. This CDR3 has 14 amino acids. Germline lookup yields CDR1 LGHNA and CDR2 YSLEER. The CDR3 bases are TGCGCCAGCAGCCAAGGGGACAGCGAAGAGACCCAGTACTTC. The encoded protein is CASSQGDSEETQYF.

This clone showed up just once. The V gene is TRBV7-9, the J gene TRBJ1-6; no clear D. Germline CDR1 SEHNR, CDR2 FQNEAQ (reference sequence). This CDR3 region has 17 residues. The V and J ends lost 5 bases and 0 bases respectively, with 14 bases between them. DNA for the CDR3: TGTGCCAGCAGCATTGTAACACGGAGCTCCTATAATTCACCCCTCCACTTT. Translated, it gives CASSIVTRSSYNSPLHF.

This chain joins TRBV4-2 and TRBJ1-2; 8 nucleotides agree with TRBD1. This CDR3 comprises 13 residues. Germline assignment: CDR1 LGHNA and CDR2 YNFKEQ. Trimming took 1 base from V and 5 from J; bases not matched to a gene: 0. The CDR3 DNA follows: TGTGCCAGCAGCCAAGGGACAGGGTATGGCTACACCTTC. As protein: CASSQGTGYGYTF.

This chain joins TRBV4-1 and TRBJ2-2; no definite D call. CDR3 length: 13 amino acids. Looked up from germline, CDR1 is MGHRA and CDR2 is YSYEKL. With 0 bases removed from V and 5 bases from J, the gap between germline ends came to 4 bases. CDR3 residues: CASSQDLTGELFF. The CDR3 DNA follows: TGCGCCAGCAGCCAAGATCTAACCGGGGAGCTGTTTTTT.

V gene TRBV7-3 combines with J gene TRBJ2-3, with D possibly being TRBD2 (6 bases). CDR1 and CDR2 (germline): SGHTA, FQGTGA. V was cut by 5 bases and J by 5 bases, with 14 bases left in between. The CDR3 runs to 14 residues. The CDR3 region has the DNA TGTGCCAGCAGCGCAACTAGGGGAGGAGATACGCAGTATTTT. Translated: CASSATRGGDTQYF. The entire variable domain, with the rest obtained from reference TRBV7-3 and TRBJ2-3, is as follows: GAGVSQTPSNKVTEKGKYVELRCDPISGHTALYWYRQSLGQGPEFLIYFQGTGAADDSGLPNDRFFAVRPEGSVSTLKIQRTERGDSAVYLCASSATRGGDTQYFGPGTRLTVL.

In its sample, this clone was seen a few times. The junction shows a germline mismatch at one end, possibly a read error. The CDR3 reads CASSQDRLTGYYTF. The CDR3 nucleotides read TGCGCCAGCAGCCAAGATCGTTTAACAGGTTACTACACCTTC. The rearrangement links TRBV7-3 to TRBJ1-2; TRBD1 might be the D (5 bases). The CDR3 contains 14 residues. The germline CDR1 and CDR2 sequences are SGHTA and FQGTGA.

This sequence joins TRBV29-1 and TRBJ2-1; the match to TRBD2 covers 13 bases. The CDR3 spans 19 residues. Trimming took 0 bases from V and 2 from J; bases not matched to a gene: 10. The germline CDR1 and CDR2 sequences are SQVTM and ANQGSEA. The CDR3 sequence: CSVEDPRTSGGAAYNEQFF. The CDR3 nucleotides read TGCAGCGTTGAAGATCCCCGGACTAGCGGGGGAGCGGCCTACAATGAGCAGTTCTTC.

J is TRBJ2-1 and V is TRBV4-3; TRBD2 matches at 11 bases. The CDR3 has 17 residues. The germline V gene encodes CDR1 LGHNA and CDR2 YSLEER. Losses at the gene ends were 0 bases for V and 6 bases for J; bases not matched to a gene: 7. CDR3 loop: CASSQDYTSGGLNEQFF. The DNA of the CDR3 is TGCGCCAGCAGCCAAGATTATACTAGCGGGGGCCTCAATGAGCAGTTCTTC.

The chain couples TRBV7-9 to TRBJ2-5; 7 nucleotides match TRBD1. V shed 5 bases, J shed 3 bases, and the junction held 6 bases outside the gene matches. The CDR3 has 14 residues. CDR1 is SEHNR, CDR2 FQNEAQ, per germline (reference sequence). The CDR3 DNA sequence: TGTGCCAGCAGCGGATGGGACAGCAAAGAGACCCAGTACTTC. Translated: CASSGWDSKETQYF. Based on the CDR3 plus reference TRBV7-9 and TRBJ2-5, the full variable domain is DTGVSQNPRHKITKRGQNVTFRCDPISEHNRLYWYRQTLGQGPEFLTYFQNEAQLEKSRLLSDRFSAERPKGSFSTLEIQRTEQGDSAMYLCASSGWDSKETQYFGPGTRLLVL.

The gene calls are TRBV27 and TRBJ2-7; a possible D gene is TRBD2 (7 bases). The CDR3 is 16 amino acids. The V end lost 5 bases, the J end lost 1 base, and 18 bases lay between the germline ends. CDR1 and CDR2 (germline): MNHEY, SMNVEV (reference sequence). CDR3 protein: CASSPLGGGGSYEQYF. CDR3 nucleotides: TGTGCCAGCAGTCCACTTGGGGGCGGGGGATCCTACGAGCAGTACTTC.